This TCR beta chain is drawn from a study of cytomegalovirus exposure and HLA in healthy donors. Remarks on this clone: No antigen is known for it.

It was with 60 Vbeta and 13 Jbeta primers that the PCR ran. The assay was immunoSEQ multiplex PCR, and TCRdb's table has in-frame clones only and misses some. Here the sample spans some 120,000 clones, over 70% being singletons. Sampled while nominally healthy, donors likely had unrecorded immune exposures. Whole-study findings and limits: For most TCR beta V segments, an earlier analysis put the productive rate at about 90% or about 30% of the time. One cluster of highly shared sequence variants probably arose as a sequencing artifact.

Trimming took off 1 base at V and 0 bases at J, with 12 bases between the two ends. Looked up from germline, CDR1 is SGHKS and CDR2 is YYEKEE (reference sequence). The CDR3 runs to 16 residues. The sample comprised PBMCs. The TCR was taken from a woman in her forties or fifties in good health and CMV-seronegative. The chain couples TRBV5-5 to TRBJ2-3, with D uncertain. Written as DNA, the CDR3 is TGTGCCAGCAGCTTGAGTTGGGCAACTAGCACAGATACGCAGTATTTT. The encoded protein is CASSLSWATSTDTQYF. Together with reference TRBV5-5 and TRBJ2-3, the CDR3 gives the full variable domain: DAGVTQSPTHLIKTRGQQVTLRCSPISGHKSVSWYQQVLGQGPQFIFQYYEKEERGRGNFPDRFSARQFPNYSSELNVNALLLGDSALYLCASSLSWATSTDTQYFGPGTRLTVL.